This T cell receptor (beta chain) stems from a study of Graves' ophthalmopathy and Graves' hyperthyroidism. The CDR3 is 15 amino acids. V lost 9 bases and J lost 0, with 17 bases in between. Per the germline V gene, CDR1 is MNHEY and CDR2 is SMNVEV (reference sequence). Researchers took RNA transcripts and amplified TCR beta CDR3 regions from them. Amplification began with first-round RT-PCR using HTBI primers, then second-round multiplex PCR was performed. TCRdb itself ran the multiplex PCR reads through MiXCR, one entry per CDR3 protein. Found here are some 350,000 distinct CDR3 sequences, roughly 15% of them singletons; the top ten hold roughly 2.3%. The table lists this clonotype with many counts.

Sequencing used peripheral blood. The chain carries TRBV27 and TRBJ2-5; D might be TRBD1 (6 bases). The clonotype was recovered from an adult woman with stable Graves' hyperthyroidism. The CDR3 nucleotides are TGTGCCAGGAGCTTCGACAGGCTAGACCAAGAGACCCAGTACTTC. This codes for CARSFDRLDQETQYF.